This T cell receptor beta chain appears in the sequencing data of a study of blood T cell repertoires in COVID-19. CDR1 is KGHSH, CDR2 LQKENI, per germline. The CDR3 is 19 amino acids. J was trimmed by 0 bases and V by 0 bases; bases with no gene match: 12. Here immunoSEQ multiplex PCR was the method, and the copy in TCRdb shows in-frame clones only, minus some. The sample consists of just under 70,000 clones, 86% of them appearing once. Sequencing was carried out using peripheral blood. The TCR was taken from a man under 40 with acute or convalescent COVID-19. The chain carries TRBV18 and TRBJ2-3; 7 nucleotides agree with TRBD1. CDR3 nucleotide sequence: TGTGCCAGCTCACCACCCAACCGACAGGGAACCTCTAGCACAGATACGCAGTATTTT. Amino acids: CASSPPNRQGTSSTDTQYF.